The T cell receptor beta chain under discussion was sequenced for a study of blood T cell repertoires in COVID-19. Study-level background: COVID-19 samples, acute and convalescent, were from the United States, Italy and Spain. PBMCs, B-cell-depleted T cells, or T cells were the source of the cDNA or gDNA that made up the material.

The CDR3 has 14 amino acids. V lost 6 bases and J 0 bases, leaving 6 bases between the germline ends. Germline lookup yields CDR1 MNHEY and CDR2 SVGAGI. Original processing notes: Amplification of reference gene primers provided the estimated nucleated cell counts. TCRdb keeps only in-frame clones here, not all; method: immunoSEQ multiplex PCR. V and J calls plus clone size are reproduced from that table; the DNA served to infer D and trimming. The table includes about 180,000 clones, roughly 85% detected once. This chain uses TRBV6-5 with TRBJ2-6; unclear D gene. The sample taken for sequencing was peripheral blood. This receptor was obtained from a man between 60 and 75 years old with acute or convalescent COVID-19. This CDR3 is CASRQSSGANVLTF. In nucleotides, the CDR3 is TGTGCCAGCAGACAGAGCTCTGGGGCCAACGTCCTGACTTTC.